This TCR beta chain came from a study of blood T cell repertoires in COVID-19. Study background: From T cells, B-cell-depleted T cells, or PBMCs came the material, which was cDNA or gDNA.

Enrolled during active infection, Seattle patients were then followed longitudinally. Study processing details: Estimated nucleated cell counts came from reference gene primer amplification. Assay used: immunoSEQ multiplex PCR; TCRdb lists only in-frame clones, some missing. V and J calls and clone size are copied from that table; D and trimming were computed from the DNA. The repertoire consists of 200,000 or so clones, with approximately 90% occurring once and the leading ten covering roughly 3%. CDR1 and CDR2 (germline): SGHAT, FQNNGV. The length of the CDR3 is 17 residues. The V gene end was trimmed by 3 bases and the J gene end by 3 bases; junction bases not matched to a gene: 4.

This chain joins TRBV11-2 and TRBJ2-1; TRBD2 agrees at 14 bases. Sequencing used peripheral blood. The receptor was derived from a man younger than 45 with COVID-19, enrolled during active disease. This chain's CDR3 is CASSLAGTSGSYNEQFF. The CDR3 DNA follows: TGTGCCAGCAGCTTGGCGGGGACTAGCGGGAGCTACAATGAGCAGTTCTTC. Full variable domain (remainder filled in from reference TRBV11-2 and TRBJ2-1): EAGVAQSPRYKIIEKRQSVAFWCNPISGHATLYWYQQILGQGPKLLIQFQNNGVVDDSQLPKDRFSAERLKGVDSTLKIQPAKLEDSAVYLCASSLAGTSGSYNEQFFGPGTRLTVL.